The entry below describes one TCR beta chain. Its target is unknown. Per the germline V gene, CDR1 is ENHRY and CDR2 is SYGVKD. This CDR3 contains 14 residues. Trimming took 6 bases from V and 0 from J, leaving 10 bases between them. The data are from a study of early T cells in non-severe SARS-CoV-2 infection. The wider study: Bulk RNA isolated from unsorted whole blood underwent sequencing; chains were not paired.

Overall study findings and caveats: Reliance on VDJdb matching favored anti-spike CD8 responses; private and CD4 specificities were missed.

Individual cDNA molecules received unique molecular identifiers. TCRdb called the 5' RACE reads again in MiXCR, with one record for every CDR3 protein. Here the sample spans 90,000 to 130,000 distinct CDR3 sequences, 9.5% to 13% being singletons. This sequence originates from an adult who was a healthcare worker with PCR-confirmed SARS-CoV-2 infection or an uninfected control (not recorded which). The chain carries TRBV10-3 and TRBJ2-3; D is possibly TRBD1 or TRBD2 (5 bases each). Sequenced: whole blood. The CDR3 nucleotides are TGTGCCATCAGGAGGGACGGTAGCACAGATACGCAGTATTTT. This codes for CAIRRDGSTDTQYF.